This is a list of T cell receptor beta chains from one sample in a study of T cell responses to AZD1222 COVID-19 vaccine. The table came from immunoSEQ multiplex PCR; TCRdb's copy has only in-frame clones and leaves some out. Altogether fewer than 90,000 clones are present, around 90% being singletons, with the ten largest covering 24%. The source material was peripheral blood, sampled on day 0 of AZD1222 vaccination. The receptors here all came from an adult in good health. CDR3s leave out the opening cysteine and the closing phenylalanine or tryptophan. The D gene is left open where the match is weak.

v_call	d_call	j_call	cdr3_aa
TRBV19	NA	TRBJ2-1	ASSWVSPNNEQF
TRBV5-1	NA	TRBJ1-2	ASSPVGGAQGYT
TRBV19	NA	TRBJ2-1	ASSIAPLSSNSRF
TRBV28	TRBD1	TRBJ1-4	ASSPPGQGAQNEKLF
TRBV7-2	NA	TRBJ1-6	ASSLEHSSDSPLH
TRBV15	NA	TRBJ2-3	ATSRGDSGDTDTQY
TRBV7-9	NA	TRBJ2-7	ASSPWGGIGYEQY
TRBV5-1	NA	TRBJ2-3	ASSLRARTDTQY
TRBV7-9	NA	TRBJ2-7	ASSLVGRAVGSYEQY
TRBV25-1	TRBD1	TRBJ1-6	ASSPRTGGKSPLH
TRBV7-3	TRBD2	TRBJ2-2	ASSLGAGPDTGELF
TRBV4-1	NA	TRBJ2-3	ASSLQGDGQGTDTQY
TRBV5-5	NA	TRBJ2-6	ASSLTVSGANVLT
TRBV28	TRBD1	TRBJ2-5	ASSSQTGVGETQY
TRBV7-9	NA	TRBJ1-3	ASRFRPGSGNTIY
TRBV5-4	NA	TRBJ2-1	ASSSRTNEQF
TRBV18	NA	TRBJ1-6	ASSPDSSPGSPLH
TRBV18	NA	TRBJ1-5	ASSPRDTNQPQH
TRBV3-1/TRBV3-2	NA	TRBJ2-1	ASSRRNEQF
TRBV19	TRBD2	TRBJ2-3	ASSNSGASTDTQY
TRBV27	NA	TRBJ1-4	ASSPNTNEKLF
TRBV13	NA	TRBJ2-7	ASSGGTERNEQY
TRBV14	TRBD1	TRBJ2-1	ASSQKLFRDRHNEQF
TRBV6-5	TRBD2	TRBJ2-7	ASSRAGGAYEQY
TRBV10-3	NA	TRBJ2-1	AISGGREQF
TRBV29-1	NA	TRBJ2-1	SVEGTVSYNEQF
TRBV15	NA	TRBJ2-7	ATSRDSGRDPYEQY
TRBV11-2	NA	TRBJ2-2	ASSLVPLTGELF
TRBV24-1	TRBD1	TRBJ2-2	ATSDSQEQGPGELF
TRBV11-2	TRBD2	TRBJ2-1	ASSLDFASGRDEQF
TRBV2	TRBD1	TRBJ1-3	ASRPGQLGNTIY
TRBV9	NA	TRBJ1-2	ASSVWEGYGYT
TRBV6-1	NA	TRBJ1-6	ASSETNRPNSPLH
TRBV7-2	NA	TRBJ1-1	ASSLGTDNTEAF
TRBV18	NA	TRBJ1-1	ASSPEQIEAF
TRBV28	TRBD2	TRBJ2-4	ASTLGAGRALNIQY
TRBV18	NA	TRBJ1-2	ASSPTGTNYGYT
TRBV5-6	TRBD1	TRBJ1-2	ASSPEFTGGGIYGYT
TRBV29-1	NA	TRBJ2-1	SVVVSGHNEQF
TRBV18	NA	TRBJ1-4	ASSPDAGEKLF
TRBV27	TRBD1	TRBJ1-1	ASTPGRGRLDTEAF
TRBV5-4	NA	TRBJ2-5	ASSLTRGEETQY
TRBV11-3	NA	TRBJ2-3	ASSSSTLTGTDTQY
TRBV28	NA	TRBJ1-2	ATEADYGYT
TRBV19	NA	TRBJ1-2	ASRMDVNYGYT